The rows below give T cell receptor beta chains drawn from one sample of a study of T cells in Graves' hyperthyroidism and ophthalmopathy. TCRdb processed the multiplex PCR reads anew with MiXCR; each CDR3 protein has one entry. Here the sample spans a few hundred thousand distinct CDR3 sequences, 15% to 17% being singletons. Sequenced sample: blood. The source is a woman in her twenties or thirties with Graves' hyperthyroidism. CDR3s include the opening cysteine and the closing phenylalanine or tryptophan. The D gene is left open where the match is weak. Not all rows give a size; the values are once, few, many and, for expanded clones, a class.

V	size	J	D	length	DNA	CDR3
TRBV4-2	NA	TRBJ2-7	TRBD1	16	TGTGCCAGCAGCCAAAATGCTGGGACAGGCTCCTACGAGCAGTACTTC	CASSQNAGTGSYEQYF
TRBV7-2	many	TRBJ2-7	TRBD2	15	TGTGCCAGCAGCTCGCCGGGACTAGGTATCGTCGAGCAGTACTTC	CASSSPGLGIVEQYF
TRBV25-1	NA	TRBJ1-1	NA	14	TGTGCCAGCAGTGAAGTCGGGGTGAACACTGAAGCTTTCTTT	CASSEVGVNTEAFF
TRBV4-1	NA	TRBJ2-2	NA	13	TGCGCCAGCAGCCAAGAGTGGGCCGGGGAGCTGTTTTTT	CASSQEWAGELFF
TRBV6-1	NA	TRBJ2-3	TRBD2	13	TGTGCCAGCGGGCGGGAGTTCACAGATACGCAGTATTTT	CASGREFTDTQYF
TRBV5-1	many	TRBJ2-7	TRBD1	18	TGCGCCAGCAGCTTGGACCCCTACCCGACAGGGGGAATATACGAGCAGTACTTC	CASSLDPYPTGGIYEQYF
TRBV5-1	many	TRBJ2-7	NA	13	TGCGCCAGCAGCTTGACGGGTTCCTACGAGCAGTACTTC	CASSLTGSYEQYF
TRBV6-5	many	TRBJ2-7	TRBD1	14	TGTGCCAGCAGTTACCAGACAGGGCACTACGAGCAGTACTTC	CASSYQTGHYEQYF
TRBV6-1	many	TRBJ2-7	NA	11	TGTGCCAGCAGTGCAGAATACGAGCAGTACTTC	CASSAEYEQYF
TRBV27	NA	TRBJ2-1	TRBD1	16	TGTGCCAGCAGTCGACGACAGGGGGCTTTCTACAATGAGCAGTTCTTC	CASSRRQGAFYNEQFF
TRBV7-9	many	TRBJ1-6	NA	17	TGTGCCAGCAACTTTTACCGGCCCGAGGGAGGAGATTCACCCCTCCACTTT	CASNFYRPEGGDSPLHF
TRBV9	few	TRBJ1-4	NA	14	TGTGCCAGCAGCCCCACGGCCTTGAATGAAAAACTGTTTTTT	CASSPTALNEKLFF
TRBV27	many	TRBJ1-6	TRBD1	15	TGTGCCAGCAGTTTAGGGACAGGGGGCATATCACCCCTCCACTTT	CASSLGTGGISPLHF
TRBV18	many	TRBJ2-5	TRBD2	16	TGTGCCAGCTCACCAAGACTAGCGGGAGCGGCGGAGACCCAGTACTTC	CASSPRLAGAAETQYF
TRBV4-1	NA	TRBJ2-7	NA	19	TGCGCCAGCAGCCAAGATTGGGTAGGATTTGGTAGGAAGTCCTACGAGCAGTACTTC	CASSQDWVGFGRKSYEQYF
TRBV5-1	NA	TRBJ2-1	TRBD2	20	TGTGCCAGCAGCTTGCCGGGACTAGCGGGAACCTACACGGATACGGACGAGCAGTTCTTC	CASSLPGLAGTYTDTDEQFF
TRBV20-1	few	TRBJ1-3	NA	18	TGCAGTGCTAGAGATCGCCAGCGACGGACCTATCTCGGAAACACCATATATTTT	CSARDRQRRTYLGNTIYF
TRBV7-2	NA	TRBJ1-1	NA	14	TGTGCCAGCAGCTTAGAACAGGGATACACTGAAGCTTTCTTT	CASSLEQGYTEAFF
TRBV6-1	many	TRBJ2-7	TRBD1	13	TGTGCCATTGGGACAGGATTATTTTCCGAGCAGTACTTC	CAIGTGLFSEQYF
TRBV6-1	many	TRBJ2-3	TRBD2	15	TGTGCCAGCTCGGGAGGGACTAGCGGCACAGATACGCAGTATTTT	CASSGGTSGTDTQYF
TRBV18	few	TRBJ2-1	NA	14	TGTGCCAGCTCACCGGGGCGCACCTACAATGAGCAGTTCTTC	CASSPGRTYNEQFF
TRBV7-3	few	TRBJ1-4	NA	13	TGTGCCAGCACCAGACAGGTGGAGGAAAAACTGTTTTTT	CASTRQVEEKLFF
TRBV2	many	TRBJ2-3	NA	15	TGTGCCAGCAGTGACGCTGGACTCAGCACAGATACGCAGTATTTT	CASSDAGLSTDTQYF
TRBV28	many	TRBJ2-1	TRBD2	17	TGTGCCAGCAGTCCGCCCCAAACTAGCGGGAGTATGGGTGAGCAGTTCTTC	CASSPPQTSGSMGEQFF
TRBV27	many	TRBJ2-7	TRBD1	14	TGTGCCAGCAGTGAGGGGGACAGGGGCTACGAGCAGTACTTC	CASSEGDRGYEQYF
TRBV7-2	many	TRBJ2-7	TRBD1	15	TGTGCCAGCAGCTTGGTCAGCCAGGGGGCTGGTGAGCAGTACTTC	CASSLVSQGAGEQYF
TRBV11-3	many	TRBJ2-3	TRBD2	17	TGTGCCAGCAGGACCCGGACTAGCGGGAGTAGTGCAGATACGCAGTATTTT	CASRTRTSGSSADTQYF
TRBV7-9	many	TRBJ2-1	TRBD2	16	TGTGCCAGCAGCCAAACCCGGGGGGGGCACTGGAATGAGCAGTTCTTC	CASSQTRGGHWNEQFF
TRBV20-1	many	TRBJ1-2	TRBD1	15	TGCAGTGCTGCGCCTACCGGGACAGGGAGTCATGGCTACACCTTC	CSAAPTGTGSHGYTF
TRBV7-9	many	TRBJ2-7	TRBD1	17	TGTGCCAGCAGCCCAGACTTAACAGGGGGCGGGTGGTACGAGCAGTACTTC	CASSPDLTGGGWYEQYF
TRBV24-1	many	TRBJ2-7	TRBD2	15	TGTGCCACCAGTGACGGGGACTATTCTCGGAACGAGCAGTACTTC	CATSDGDYSRNEQYF
TRBV28	many	TRBJ2-4	TRBD2	14	TGTGCCAGCAGCAACCCCGGGAGGTCGGACATTCAGTACTTC	CASSNPGRSDIQYF
TRBV6-2/TRBV6-3	NA	TRBJ1-2	NA	14	TGTGCCAGCAGTTACTCCGGGGTATGGTATGGCTACACCTTC	CASSYSGVWYGYTF
TRBV20-1	many	TRBJ2-1	TRBD2	15	TGCAGTGCTAGAGTCCCTAGCGGGAGCATTAATGAGCAGTTCTTC	CSARVPSGSINEQFF
TRBV25-1	NA	TRBJ2-7	TRBD1	13	TGTGCCAGCAGGGGACAGAGCTCCTACGAGCAGTACTTC	CASRGQSSYEQYF
TRBV2	NA	TRBJ2-3	NA	14	TGTGCCAGCCAAGGACCCAGAGGCACAGATACGCAGTATTTT	CASQGPRGTDTQYF
TRBV4-1	few	TRBJ2-7	NA	16	TGCGCCAGCAGCCAGGCCGGACCGGAGGGATCCTACGAGCAGTACTTC	CASSQAGPEGSYEQYF
TRBV7-3	many	TRBJ2-3	TRBD2	15	TGTGCCAGCAGCTGGAGCGGGAGCCCCACAGATACGCAGTATTTT	CASSWSGSPTDTQYF